The sequence of this TCR beta chain was determined in a study of human T cells and chemical hapten exposure. The table lists this clonotype with many counts. CDR1 is SQVTM and CDR2 is ANQGSEA in the germline V gene. The CDR3 length is 11 residues. The V and J ends lost 7 bases and 5 bases respectively, with 10 bases between them. Time point denoted: patch test 1, 2 weeks after DPC sensitization. Noted treatment: therapeutic diphenylcyclopropenone sensitization with weekly scalp DPC. Via MiXCR, TCRdb re-called the RACE reads, giving one row per CDR3 protein. The sample shows some 380,000 distinct CDR3 sequences, roughly 4.8% of them seen only once.

This chain connects TRBV29-1 to TRBJ2-3; D remains ambiguous. The sequencing here drew on whole blood, taken in connection with sensitization to the hapten diphenylcyclopropenone (DPC). The sequence was collected from a woman in her fifties or sixties with alopecia areata. Some clones in this sample may be carry-over from other donors' samples. The DNA of the CDR3 is TGCAGCGCCGATGGCAGAGATACGCAGTATTTT. Translation: CSADGRDTQYF.